This T cell receptor beta chain was sequenced during a study of blood T cell repertoires in COVID-19. This table comes from immunoSEQ multiplex PCR, and its TCRdb copy is limited to in-frame clones, with some not included. The sample has roughly 180,000 clones, 86% seen once. CDR3 length equals 17 residues. Germline CDR1 and CDR2: KGHSH and LQKENI. Trimming stripped 3 bases from V and 7 bases from J, with 22 bases between. This receptor was taken from a man younger than 35 with acute or convalescent COVID-19. Sequenced input: peripheral blood. The V call is TRBV18, the J call TRBJ2-1; tentatively, D is TRBD2 (6 bases). The CDR3 reads CASSPLAGTSLPNEQFF. Written as DNA, the CDR3 is TGTGCCAGCTCACCGTTGGCCGGGACTTCCCTCCCTAATGAGCAGTTCTTC.